The clone carrying this TCR beta chain was counted ten times or more. Antigen: not known. This sample was taken from a study of T cells in Graves' hyperthyroidism and ophthalmopathy. The wider study: Upon initial diagnosis and before any treatment, peripheral blood was collected.

The CDR3 has 15 residues. Germline V lookup: CDR1 SGHVS, CDR2 FNYEAQ. Trimming shortened V by 1 base and J by 7 bases, and 13 bases separated the two germline ends. Researchers amplified the TCR beta CDR3 regions from RNA transcripts. The HTBI primer set was used in a first-round RT-PCR of the TCR CDR3. Via MiXCR, TCRdb re-called the multiplex PCR reads, giving one row per CDR3 protein. Of some 620,000 distinct CDR3 sequences listed, around 15% are singletons. Findings and limits, study-wide: The majority of expanded thyroid clonotypes above 0.001 also appeared in blood.

Hyperthyroidism of Graves' type that showed no ophthalmopathy progression within 18 months was stable. The source is a woman aged 30 to 39 with Graves' hyperthyroidism. Sequenced sample: blood. The V call is TRBV7-6, the J call TRBJ1-4; weak D call: TRBD1 (6 bases). The CDR3 region has the DNA TGTGCCAGCAGCTTAGGTGGGGGGCAAGGTGAAAAACTGTTTTTT. This gives the protein CASSLGGGQGEKLFF.